This TCR beta chain was identified during a study of CXCR3-negative and CXCR3-positive naive CD8 T cells. Naive CD8+ T cells showed CD45RO-CCR7+CD27+CD95-. The germline V gene has CDR1 MDHEN and CDR2 SYDVKM. The CDR3 is made up of 14 amino acids. All TRB cDNA libraries came from 5' RACE performed with UMI labels. TCRdb reanalyzed the 5' RACE reads and collapses them to one entry per CDR3 protein, without DNA. The sample's table shows some 130,000 distinct CDR3 sequences. With regard to this clonotype: What it binds is not known.

General study findings and limits: The study found comparably high diversity in both naive subsets and much lower diversity in memory CD8+ cells. CXCR3-positive naive cells had more hydrophobic TRB CDR3s than CXCR3-negative naive cells.

Sequencing was performed on naive CXCR3- CD8+ T cells from blood. Documented subset: CD45RO-CCR7+CD27+CD95- naive CD8+ T cells lacking CXCR3 (TNR3-). The receptor's source is a human donor in good health. Some clones in this sample may be carry-over from other donors' samples. The chain combines TRBV28 with TRBJ2-7; the TCRdb D gene call, TRBD2, has no DNA to confirm it. The CDR3 is CASSSDSGDYEQYF.